The 14 T cell receptor beta chains below all came from one sample that was sequenced in a study of technical replicates of blood from a handful of donors. Assay: immunoSEQ multiplex PCR; the TCRdb copy retains only in-frame clones and omits some. The sample comprises 55,000 to 75,000 clones, about nine tenths of which are singletons, and 3% to 5% rests with the top ten. Sequencing used PBMCs. The receptor set was obtained from a human donor in good health. Some clones in this sample may be carry-over from other donors' samples.

V is TRBV5-1 and J is TRBJ2-3, with D maybe TRBD2 (7 bases). Trimming shortened V by 3 bases and J by 2 bases, and 16 bases separated the two germline ends. Germline V gives CDR1 SGHRS, CDR2 YFSETQ. The CDR3 is 16 amino acids. The CDR3 here is CASSSGRGISTDTQYF. The CDR3 region has the DNA TGCGCCAGCAGCTCGGGGAGGGGGATCTCCACAGATACGCAGTATTTT.

This chain links TRBV7-8 with TRBJ1-5, with TRBD1 as a possible D gene (5 bases). Germline V gene lookup returns CDR1 SGHVS and CDR2 FQNEAQ. The CDR3 spans 16 residues. The ends were cut back, 1 base at V and 6 bases at J, with 16 bases in the middle. The CDR3 loop is CASSLDMVGGSQPQHF. The CDR3 coding sequence is TGTGCCAGCAGCTTAGATATGGTGGGGGGAAGTCAGCCCCAGCATTTT.

The V and J genes are TRBV25-1 and TRBJ1-4, with TRBD1 matching 12 bases. The CDR3 consists of 13 residues. With V trimmed by 6 bases and J by 8 bases, 1 base remained unmatched. Germline V gives CDR1 MGHDK, CDR2 SYGVNS. The CDR3 DNA sequence: TGTGCCAGCAGGGGACAGGGGGCAGAAAAACTGTTTTTT. Residues: CASRGQGAEKLFF.

This rearrangement joins TRBV7-9 to TRBJ1-6, with unresolved D. Germline V gene sequence: CDR1 SEHNR, CDR2 FQNEAQ (reference sequence). The CDR3 covers 15 residues. V was pared by 5 bases and J by 13 bases, with 21 bases between. The CDR3 protein is CASSPTTSPWSPLHF. DNA for the CDR3: TGTGCCAGCAGCCCGACGACATCCCCATGGTCGCCCCTCCACTTT.

The chain has TRBV7-2 and TRBJ1-2, with TRBD1 identical over 8 bases. The ends lost 1 base at V and 7 bases at J; junction bases unmatched: 5. The length of the CDR3 is 14 residues. The germline gives CDR1 SGHTA, CDR2 FQGNSA. CDR3 DNA: TGTGCCAGCAGCTTAGGCCAGGGGGCGGGTGGCTACACCTTC. It is translated as CASSLGQGAGGYTF.

The chain uses TRBV15 and TRBJ1-2; the D is unclear. The germline V gene encodes CDR1 LNHNV and CDR2 YYDKDF (reference sequence). The CDR3 loop spans 13 amino acids. V was clipped by 1 base and J by 6 bases, with 9 bases between them. CDR3 sequence: CATSRGGWDGYTF. CDR3 DNA sequence: TGTGCCACCAGCAGAGGAGGGTGGGATGGCTACACCTTC. The entire variable domain, with the rest obtained from reference TRBV15 and TRBJ1-2, is as follows: DAMVIQNPRYQVTQFGKPVTLSCSQTLNHNVMYWYQQKSSQAPKLLFHYYDKDFNNEADTPDNFQSRRPNTSFCFLDIRSPGLGDTAMYLCATSRGGWDGYTFGSGTRLTVV.

J is TRBJ1-1 and V is TRBV30; D unresolved. The CDR3 has 12 amino acids. Germline CDR1 and CDR2: GTSNPN and SVGIG (reference sequence). V shed 3 bases and J shed 3 bases, with 8 bases lying between them. The CDR3 nucleotides read TGTGCCTGGAGGGCAGGCCACACTGAAGCTTTCTTT. Protein sequence: CAWRAGHTEAFF.

In DNA, the CDR3 is TGTGCCAGCAGCTCCGCCACGGGATACGAGCAGTACTTC. Translating it yields CASSSATGYEQYF. The chain uses TRBV4-2 and TRBJ2-7; a possible D gene is TRBD2 (5 bases). V lost 5 bases and J 4 bases, leaving 12 bases between the germline ends. Germline V gene lookup returns CDR1 LGHNA and CDR2 YNFKEQ. The CDR3 has 13 amino acids.

CDR3 amino acids: CASSPDRGPNTEAFF. The CDR3 DNA is TGCGCCAGCAGCCCAGACAGGGGGCCGAACACTGAAGCTTTCTTT. The rearrangement uses TRBV5-1 and TRBJ1-1; TRBD1 aligns across 10 bases. Trimming cost V 4 bases and J 1 base; bases outside gene matches: 4. The CDR3 has 15 residues. CDR1 SGHRS and CDR2 YFSETQ come from the germline V gene.

CDR3 DNA sequence: TGTGCCAGCAGCTTAGCAAACAGGGGGCAAGAGCAGTACTTC. It translates to CASSLANRGQEQYF. The chain links TRBV7-2 to TRBJ2-7, with 9 bases fitting TRBD1. This CDR3 is 14 amino acids long. Trimming cost V 0 bases and J 7 bases; bases outside gene matches: 4. Germline-derived CDR1 and CDR2 are SGHTA and FQGNSA.

The chain combines TRBV6-5 with TRBJ1-2; a weak D match, TRBD1 (5 bases). The CDR3 has 16 residues. Looked up from germline, CDR1 is MNHEY and CDR2 is SVGAGI. Trimming pared 2 bases from V and 0 bases from J, leaving 13 bases between. The CDR3 loop reads CASSYRLQGANYGYTF. For the CDR3, the DNA is TGTGCCAGCAGTTACAGGTTGCAGGGCGCTAACTATGGCTACACCTTC.

The V call is TRBV6-1, the J call TRBJ1-4; D not resolved. The germline CDR1 and CDR2 sequences are MNHNS and SASEGT. The CDR3 has 15 residues. Trimming took 5 bases from V and 0 from J, leaving 10 bases between them. This CDR3 is CASSISSSTNEKLFF. Written as DNA, the CDR3 is TGTGCCAGCAGTATCTCAAGCTCAACTAATGAAAAACTGTTTTTT.

The V call is TRBV15, the J call TRBJ2-1; unclear D gene. Trimming shortened V by 3 bases and J by 0 bases, and 9 bases separated the two germline ends. The CDR3 contains 15 residues. Germline CDR1 is LNHNV and CDR2 is YYDKDF (reference sequence). This chain's CDR3 is CATSRPAVSYNEQFF. As DNA, the CDR3 is TGTGCCACCAGCAGGCCGGCGGTCTCCTACAATGAGCAGTTCTTC.

A single count supports this clone. The chain recombines TRBV5-1 with TRBJ1-1; perhaps TRBD1 as D (6 bases). The length of the CDR3 is 16 residues. Germline V gives CDR1 SGHRS, CDR2 YFSETQ. Trimming shortened V by 4 bases and J by 3 bases, and 19 bases separated the two germline ends. DNA of the CDR3: TGCGCCAGCAGCCCAACTGATCGGGGGGCCGACACTGAAGCTTTCTTT. Amino acids: CASSPTDRGADTEAFF.